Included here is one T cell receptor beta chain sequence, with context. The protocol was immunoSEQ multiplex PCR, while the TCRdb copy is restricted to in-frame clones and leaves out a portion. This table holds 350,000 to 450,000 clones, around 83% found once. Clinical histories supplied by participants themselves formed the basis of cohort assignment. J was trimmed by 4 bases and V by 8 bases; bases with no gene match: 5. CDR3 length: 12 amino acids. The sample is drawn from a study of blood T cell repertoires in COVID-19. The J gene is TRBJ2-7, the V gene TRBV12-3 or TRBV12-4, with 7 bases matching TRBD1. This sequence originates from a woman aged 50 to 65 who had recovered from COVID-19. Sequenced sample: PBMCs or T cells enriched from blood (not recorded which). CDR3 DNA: TGTGCCAGCGGAAGACAGGGATACGAGCAGTACTTC. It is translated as CASGRQGYEQYF.